Shown below are 12 T cell receptor beta chains from a single sample sequenced in a study of human T cells and chemical hapten exposure. One entry per CDR3 protein results from TCRdb running MiXCR on the 5' RACE reads. The repertoire holds roughly 81,000 distinct CDR3 sequences, with roughly 7.7% as singletons. The total RNA was obtained from whole blood that was not fractionated. These receptors were taken from a male donor in good health.

The chain combines TRBV6-5 with TRBJ1-4; TRBD1 agrees at 7 bases. V shed 8 bases, J shed 7 bases, and the junction held 7 bases outside the gene matches. The CDR3 totals 13 residues. CDR1 and CDR2 (germline): MNHEY, SVGAGI. The CDR3 nucleotides are TGTGCCAGCTCCCGGGACAGAGCTGAAAAACTGTTTTTT. Its protein product is CASSRDRAEKLFF.

V is TRBV6-5 and J is TRBJ2-7, with D maybe TRBD2 (7 bases). The V end was cut by 0 bases, the J end by 2 bases, with 11 bases between. Germline CDR1 reads MNHEY; CDR2 reads SVGAGI. This CDR3 is built from 15 residues. CDR3 protein: CASSYSTGRAYEQYF. The DNA for the CDR3 is TGTGCCAGCAGTTACTCCACAGGGAGGGCCTACGAGCAGTACTTC.

This clonotype was counted at least ten times. V gene TRBV4-3 combines with J gene TRBJ1-2; D possibly corresponds to TRBD1 (6 bases). The CDR3 sequence is 17 residues long. Trimming removed 4 bases from V and 2 bases from J, with 20 bases in between. CDR1 LGHNA and CDR2 YSLEER come from the germline V gene. This chain's CDR3 is CASSPHLSGEGNYGYTF. In DNA form, the CDR3 reads TGCGCCAGCAGCCCTCACCTTTCAGGGGAGGGAAACTATGGCTACACCTTC.

V usage is TRBV4-2 and J usage is TRBJ2-4; D possibly corresponds to TRBD1 (5 bases). The CDR3 totals 15 residues. The V and J ends lost 4 bases and 0 bases respectively, with 10 bases between them. In germline, CDR1 is LGHNA, CDR2 YNFKEQ. The CDR3 spells CASSRTREAKNIQYF. The CDR3 bases are TGTGCCAGCAGCCGGACCAGGGAAGCCAAAAACATTCAGTACTTC.

A few counts support this clonotype. CDR3 in DNA: TGTGCCAGCACCGGGACTAGCTCCTACGAGCAGTACTTC. This gives the protein CASTGTSSYEQYF. V is TRBV28 and J is TRBJ2-7, with TRBD2 identical over 8 bases. The CDR3 totals 13 residues. After removal of 7 bases from V and 0 bases from J, the junction contained 2 bases not matched to a gene. CDR1 is MDHEN, CDR2 SYDVKM, per germline.

This clonotype was detected a few times. This sequence joins TRBV19 and TRBJ1-5; 9 bases align to TRBD1. The CDR3 totals 16 residues. Germline-derived CDR1 and CDR2 are LNHDA and SQIVND (reference sequence). With 5 bases clipped from V and 6 bases from J, the junction kept 11 bases outside the gene matches. For the CDR3, the DNA is TGTGCCAGTAGTTCGGTCAATCGACAGGGGGTTCAGCCCCAGCATTTT. Translated: CASSSVNRQGVQPQHF.

This clonotype has a handful of counts. The CDR3 nucleotides read TGCAGCGTTGGAGGGACCCAAGAGACCCAGTACTTC. Its translation is CSVGGTQETQYF. The V and J genes are TRBV29-1 and TRBJ2-5; either TRBD1 or TRBD2 may supply D (5 bases each). Germline values: CDR1 SQVTM, CDR2 ANQGSEA. The CDR3 contains 12 residues. V was shortened by 4 bases and J by 1 base, with 7 bases between the two germline ends.

There are a few counts of this clonotype. The J gene is TRBJ1-1, the V gene TRBV28; tentative D call: TRBD1 (6 bases). The V end lost 6 bases, the J end lost 0 bases, and 11 bases lay between the germline ends. This CDR3 region has 14 residues. Germline-derived CDR1 and CDR2 are MDHEN and SYDVKM. The CDR3 here is CASSEHRVNTEAFF. As DNA, the CDR3 is TGTGCCAGCAGCGAGCACAGGGTGAACACTGAAGCTTTCTTT.

This clonotype was found many times. J is TRBJ1-2 and V is TRBV12-3 or TRBV12-4; TRBD1 matches at 10 bases. There are 13 residues in the CDR3. Unmatched junction bases numbered 5, after V lost 6 bases and J lost 7 bases. The CDR3 DNA reads as TGTGCCAGCAGCGACAGGGGGCTGGGTGGCTACACCTTC. Translation: CASSDRGLGGYTF.

This clonotype was seen only a few times. The V and J genes are TRBV5-1 and TRBJ2-7; TRBD2 matches 9 bases. The CDR3 has 15 amino acids. Germline CDR1 and CDR2: SGHRS and YFSETQ. Trimming took 0 bases from V and 12 from J; bases not matched to a gene: 13. CDR3 sequence reads: CASSLAGTSGRQGYF. CDR3 DNA: TGCGCCAGCAGCTTGGCGGGAACTAGCGGGCGCCAGGGGTACTTC. Drawing the rest from reference TRBV5-1 and TRBJ2-7, the complete variable domain is KAGVTQTPRYLIKTRGQQVTLSCSPISGHRSVSWYQQTPGQGLQFLFEYFSETQRNKGNFPGRFSGRQFSNSRSEMNVSTLELGDSALYLCASSLAGTSGRQGYFGPGTRLTVT.

The chain uses TRBV11-1 and TRBJ1-1; no definite D call. The germline gives CDR1 SGHAT, CDR2 FQDESV (reference sequence). The CDR3 sequence is 13 residues long. The germline V and J ends were trimmed by 1 base and 8 bases, with 11 bases remaining between them. For the CDR3, the DNA is TGTGCCAGCAGCTTAGATCAGGCCGCCGAAGCTTTCTTT. Translating gives CASSLDQAAEAFF.

This clonotype has only a few counts. The rearrangement joins TRBV7-9 to TRBJ2-5; 10 bases fit TRBD2. Per germline, CDR1 SEHNR and CDR2 FQNEAQ (reference sequence). This CDR3 region has 14 residues. Trimming removed 5 bases from V and 9 bases from J; junction bases left unmatched: 9. CDR3 region: CASSPGLAVLAQYF. CDR3 DNA: TGTGCCAGCAGCCCAGGACTAGCGGTCTTAGCCCAGTACTTC.